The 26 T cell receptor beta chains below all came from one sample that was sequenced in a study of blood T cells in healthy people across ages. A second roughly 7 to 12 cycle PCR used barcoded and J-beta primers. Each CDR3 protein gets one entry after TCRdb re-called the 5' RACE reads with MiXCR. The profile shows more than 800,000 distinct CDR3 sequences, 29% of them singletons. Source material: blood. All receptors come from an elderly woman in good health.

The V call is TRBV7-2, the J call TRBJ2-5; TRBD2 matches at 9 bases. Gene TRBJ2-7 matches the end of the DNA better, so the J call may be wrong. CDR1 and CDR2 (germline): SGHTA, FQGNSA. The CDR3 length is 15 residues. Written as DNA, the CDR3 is TGTGCCAGCAGCTTGGAGGTAGCGGGAGTCCACGAGCAGTACTTC. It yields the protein CASSLEVAGVHEQYF.

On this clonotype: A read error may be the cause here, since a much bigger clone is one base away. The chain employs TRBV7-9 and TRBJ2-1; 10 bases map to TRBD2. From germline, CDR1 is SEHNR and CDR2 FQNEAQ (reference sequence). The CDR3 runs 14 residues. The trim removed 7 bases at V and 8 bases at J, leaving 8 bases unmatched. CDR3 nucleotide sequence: TGTGCCAGCAACAGAGCGGGGGGGCCATATGAGCAGTTCTTC. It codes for CASNRAGGPYEQFF.

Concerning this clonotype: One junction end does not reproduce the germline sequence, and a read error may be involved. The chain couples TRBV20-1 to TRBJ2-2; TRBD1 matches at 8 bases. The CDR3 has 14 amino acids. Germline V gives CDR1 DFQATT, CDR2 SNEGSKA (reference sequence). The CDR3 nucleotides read TGCAGTGTTAGAGCGACAGGGGCTACCGGGGAGCTGTTTTTT. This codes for CSVRATGATGELFF.

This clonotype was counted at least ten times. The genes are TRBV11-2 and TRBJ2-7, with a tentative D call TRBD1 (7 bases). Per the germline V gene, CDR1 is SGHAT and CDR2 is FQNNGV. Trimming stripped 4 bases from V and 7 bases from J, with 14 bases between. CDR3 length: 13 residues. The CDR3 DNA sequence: TGTGCCAGCAGCTGGGAACAGGGGAGGGAGCAGTACTTC. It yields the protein CASSWEQGREQYF.

The CDR3 loop is CAISEQRGESGTQFF. For the CDR3, the DNA is TGTGCCATCAGTGAGCAGCGGGGCGAAAGCGGGACCCAGTTCTTC. This sequence joins TRBV10-3 and TRBJ2-1; 7 bases are shared with TRBD2. There are 15 residues in the CDR3. The germline V gene has CDR1 ENHRY and CDR2 SYGVKD. V trimming: 2 bases; J trimming: 13 bases; junction bases outside the gene matches: 14.

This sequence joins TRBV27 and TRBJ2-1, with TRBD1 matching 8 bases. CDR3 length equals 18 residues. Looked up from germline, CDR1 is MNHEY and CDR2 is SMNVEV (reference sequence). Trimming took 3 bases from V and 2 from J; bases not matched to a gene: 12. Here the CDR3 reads CASSLGRGREWPYNEQFF. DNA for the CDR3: TGTGCCAGCAGTTTGGGCAGGGGGCGAGAATGGCCCTACAATGAGCAGTTCTTC.

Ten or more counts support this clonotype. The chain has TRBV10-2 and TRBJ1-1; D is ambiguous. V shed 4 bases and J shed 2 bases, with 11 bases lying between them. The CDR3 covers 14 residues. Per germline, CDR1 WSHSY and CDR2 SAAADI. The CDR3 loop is CASSAGSLNTEAFF. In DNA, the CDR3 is TGCGCCAGCAGTGCCGGCAGTTTAAACACTGAAGCTTTCTTT.

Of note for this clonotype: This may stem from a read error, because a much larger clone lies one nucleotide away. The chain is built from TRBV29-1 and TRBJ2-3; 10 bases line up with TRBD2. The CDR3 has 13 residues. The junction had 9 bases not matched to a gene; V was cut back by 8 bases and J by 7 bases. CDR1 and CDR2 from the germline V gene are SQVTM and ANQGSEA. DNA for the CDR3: TGCAGCATGGGAGCGGGGGGGCCGTATACGCAGTATTTT. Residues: CSMGAGGPYTQYF.

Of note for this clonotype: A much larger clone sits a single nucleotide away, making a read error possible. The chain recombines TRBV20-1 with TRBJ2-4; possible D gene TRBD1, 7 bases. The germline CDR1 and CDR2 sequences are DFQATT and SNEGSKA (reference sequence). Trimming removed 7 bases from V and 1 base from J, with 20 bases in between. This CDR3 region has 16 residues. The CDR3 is CSVRTGGAGAKNIQYF. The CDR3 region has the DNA TGCAGTGTGCGGACAGGCGGGGCAGGGGCCAAAAACATTCAGTACTTC.

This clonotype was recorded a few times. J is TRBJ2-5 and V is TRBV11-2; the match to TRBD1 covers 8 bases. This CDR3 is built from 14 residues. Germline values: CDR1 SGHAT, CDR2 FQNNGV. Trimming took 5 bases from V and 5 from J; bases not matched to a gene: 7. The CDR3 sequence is CASSHHTGGETQYF. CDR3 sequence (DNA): TGTGCCAGCAGCCACCACACAGGGGGGGAGACCCAGTACTTC.

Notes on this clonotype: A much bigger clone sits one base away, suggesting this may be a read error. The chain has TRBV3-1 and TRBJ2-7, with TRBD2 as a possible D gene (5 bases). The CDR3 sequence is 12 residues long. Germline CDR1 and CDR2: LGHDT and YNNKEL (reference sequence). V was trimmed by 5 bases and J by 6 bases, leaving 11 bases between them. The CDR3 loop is CASSEAVSEQYF. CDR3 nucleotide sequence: TGTGCCAGCAGCGAAGCGGTGAGCGAGCAGTACTTC.

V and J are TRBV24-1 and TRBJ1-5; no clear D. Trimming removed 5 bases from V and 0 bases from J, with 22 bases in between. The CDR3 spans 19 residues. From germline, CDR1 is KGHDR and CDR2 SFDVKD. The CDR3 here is CATSAPLMQRLYSNQPQHF. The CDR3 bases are TGTGCCACCAGTGCCCCCCTTATGCAAAGGCTGTATAGCAATCAGCCCCAGCATTTT.

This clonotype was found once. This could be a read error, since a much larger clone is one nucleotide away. The CDR3 protein is CASSPRLAGSSADTQYF. The CDR3 bases are TGTGCCAGCAGTCCCCGACTAGCGGGATCTAGCGCAGATACGCAGTATTTT. This sequence joins TRBV12-3 or TRBV12-4 and TRBJ2-3; the match to TRBD2 covers 11 bases. V was pared by 5 bases and J by 4 bases, with 11 bases of the junction left unmatched. This CDR3 is built from 17 residues.

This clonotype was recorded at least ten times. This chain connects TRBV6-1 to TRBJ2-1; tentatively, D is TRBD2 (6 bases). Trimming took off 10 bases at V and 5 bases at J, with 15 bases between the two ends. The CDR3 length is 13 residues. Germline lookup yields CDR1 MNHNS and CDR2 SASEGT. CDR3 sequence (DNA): TGTGCCATCATGACTAGATCCCACAATGAGCAGTTCTTC. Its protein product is CAIMTRSHNEQFF.

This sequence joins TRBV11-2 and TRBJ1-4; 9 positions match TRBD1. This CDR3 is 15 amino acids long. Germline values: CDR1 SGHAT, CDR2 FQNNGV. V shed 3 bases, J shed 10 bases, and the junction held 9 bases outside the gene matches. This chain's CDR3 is CASSFPETGGGKLFF. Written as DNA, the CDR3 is TGTGCCAGCAGCTTCCCCGAGACAGGGGGTGGAAAACTGTTTTTT.

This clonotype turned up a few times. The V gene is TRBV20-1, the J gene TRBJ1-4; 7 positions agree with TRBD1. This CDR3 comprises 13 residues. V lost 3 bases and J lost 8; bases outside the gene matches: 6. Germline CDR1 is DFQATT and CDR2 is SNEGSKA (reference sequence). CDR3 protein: CSASGRGGEKLFF. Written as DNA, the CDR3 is TGCAGTGCTAGCGGCAGGGGGGGGGAAAAACTGTTTTTT.

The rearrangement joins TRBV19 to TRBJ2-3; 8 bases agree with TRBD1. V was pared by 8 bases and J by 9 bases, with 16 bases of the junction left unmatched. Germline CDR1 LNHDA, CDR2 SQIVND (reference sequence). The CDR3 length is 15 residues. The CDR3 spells CASGPGQASESTQYF. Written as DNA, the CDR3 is TGTGCCAGTGGTCCGGGACAGGCTTCGGAGAGCACGCAGTATTTT.

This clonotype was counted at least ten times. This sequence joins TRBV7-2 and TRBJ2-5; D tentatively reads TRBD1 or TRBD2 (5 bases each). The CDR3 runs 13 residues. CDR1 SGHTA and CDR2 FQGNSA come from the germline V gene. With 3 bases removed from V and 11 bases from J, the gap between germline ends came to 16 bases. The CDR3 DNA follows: TGTGCCAGCAGCTTTACAGGATCTGGGGAGCAGTACTTC. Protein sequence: CASSFTGSGEQYF.

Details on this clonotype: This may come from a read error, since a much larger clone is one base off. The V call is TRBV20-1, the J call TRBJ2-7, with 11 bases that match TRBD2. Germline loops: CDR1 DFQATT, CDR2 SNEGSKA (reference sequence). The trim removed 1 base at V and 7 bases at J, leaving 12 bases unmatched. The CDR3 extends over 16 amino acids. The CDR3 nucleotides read TGCAGTGCTAGAGTCCCTAGCGGGGGGAACTACAATGAGCAGTACTTC. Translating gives CSARVPSGGNYNEQYF.

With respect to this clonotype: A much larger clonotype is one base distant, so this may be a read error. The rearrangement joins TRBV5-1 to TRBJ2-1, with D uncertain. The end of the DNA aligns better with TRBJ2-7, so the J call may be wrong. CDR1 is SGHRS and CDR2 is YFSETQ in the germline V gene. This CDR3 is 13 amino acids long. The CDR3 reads CASSLVTDNEQYF. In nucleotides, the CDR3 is TGCGCCAGCAGCTTGGTTACAGACAATGAGCAGTACTTC.

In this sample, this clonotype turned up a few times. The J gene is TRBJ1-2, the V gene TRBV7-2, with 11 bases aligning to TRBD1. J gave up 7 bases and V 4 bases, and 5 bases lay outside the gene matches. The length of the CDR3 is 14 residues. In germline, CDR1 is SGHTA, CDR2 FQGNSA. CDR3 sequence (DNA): TGTGCCAGCAGCTCGTGGACAGGGGGCGGTGGCTACACCTTC. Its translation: CASSSWTGGGGYTF.

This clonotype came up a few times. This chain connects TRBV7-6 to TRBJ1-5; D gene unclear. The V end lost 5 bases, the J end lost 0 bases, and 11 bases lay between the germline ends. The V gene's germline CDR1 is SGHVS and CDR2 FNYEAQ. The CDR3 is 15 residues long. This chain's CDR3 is CASSPGLHSNQPQHF. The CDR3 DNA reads TGTGCCAGCAGCCCAGGTTTGCATAGCAATCAGCCCCAGCATTTT.

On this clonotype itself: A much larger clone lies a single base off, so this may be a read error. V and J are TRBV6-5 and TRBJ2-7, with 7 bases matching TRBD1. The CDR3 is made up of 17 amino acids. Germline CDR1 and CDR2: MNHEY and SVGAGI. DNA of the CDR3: TGTGCCGGCAGTTACTCGTCCCCAGGGGGAATTTCCTACGAGCAGTACTTC. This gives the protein CAGSYSSPGGISYEQYF.

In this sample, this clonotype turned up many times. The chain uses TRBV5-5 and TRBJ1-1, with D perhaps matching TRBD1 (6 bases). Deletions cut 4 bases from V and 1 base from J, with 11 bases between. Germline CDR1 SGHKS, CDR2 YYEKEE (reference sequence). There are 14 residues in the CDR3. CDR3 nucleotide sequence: TGTGCCAGCAGCCAGGGGAGATCGAACACTGAAGCTTTCTTT. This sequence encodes CASSQGRSNTEAFF. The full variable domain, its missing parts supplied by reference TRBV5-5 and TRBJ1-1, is DAGVTQSPTHLIKTRGQQVTLRCSPISGHKSVSWYQQVLGQGPQFIFQYYEKEERGRGNFPDRFSARQFPNYSSELNVNALLLGDSALYLCASSQGRSNTEAFFGQGTRLTVV.

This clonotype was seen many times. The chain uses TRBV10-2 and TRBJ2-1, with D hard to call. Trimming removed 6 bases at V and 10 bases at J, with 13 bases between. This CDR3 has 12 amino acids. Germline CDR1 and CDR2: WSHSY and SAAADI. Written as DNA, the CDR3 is TGCGCCAGCAGCCGAGCAGTGGGGGAGCAGTTCTTC. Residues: CASSRAVGEQFF.

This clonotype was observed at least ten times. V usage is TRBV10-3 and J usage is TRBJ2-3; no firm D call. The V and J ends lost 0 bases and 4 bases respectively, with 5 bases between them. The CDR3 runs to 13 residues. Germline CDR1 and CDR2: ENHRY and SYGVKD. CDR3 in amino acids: CAISESNPDTQYF. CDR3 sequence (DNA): TGTGCCATCAGTGAGTCGAATCCAGATACGCAGTATTTT.